This T cell receptor (beta chain) appears in the sequencing data of a study of graft-versus-host responses after intestinal transplantation (dated by TCRdb to the early 2020s). Regarding the research as a whole: Recipients received multivisceral, liver-intestinal, or isolated intestinal transplants. Every recipient was given anti-thymocyte globulin induction, then maintenance tacrolimus and steroids for about three years. After intestinal transplantation, graft-versus-host and host-versus-graft alloreactive T cell clones were followed in the graft, circulation and bone marrow using bulk TCR-beta CDR3 sequencing. To identify alloreactive clones, pre-transplant mixed lymphocyte reaction products were sequenced and compared with unstimulated pre-transplant donor and recipient T cells. The cohort enrolled 20 to 25 intestinal transplant recipients including one retransplant, and a few patients lacking pretransplant specimens were excluded. A peak of at least 4% donor T cells among recipient peripheral blood mononuclear cells was the definition used for donor T cell macrochimerism. Rather than going through the commercial service, samples from a few later patients were sequenced in-house on an Illumina MiSeq and processed with MiXCR.

What the study reported, not specific to this receptor: GvH clones were found in recipient bone marrow, and some of the GvH clones appeared earlier in ileal mucosa or blood, which is consistent with an intestinal mucosal origin. High GvH to HvG T cell clonal ratios were observed in the allografts of patients with donor T cell macrochimerism. The conclusions were limited by the relatively low number and heterogeneity of the intestinal transplant patients. Peak levels of circulating GvH clones were associated with declines in HvG clones early after transplant.

The library was generated by the immunoSEQ multiplex PCR assay. In most patients, genomic DNA was isolated using the Qiagen DNeasy Blood and Tissue Kit and sent frozen to Adaptive Biotechnologies for TCR sequencing. High-throughput TCR-beta CDR3 sequencing of genomic DNA from most patients was performed by Adaptive Biotechnologies. The study's processing was this. Adaptive's ImmunoSEQ software was the source of the TCR sequencing data for 15 to 20 patients, while a few other patients were processed with MiXCR and VDJtools. To correct CD4 versus CD8 sorting errors, sequences present in both subsets at a frequency ratio below 5:1 were removed. Because the origin of CDR3 nucleotide sequences shared between donor and recipient could not be assigned, those sequences were removed. At least 2-fold expansion over unstimulated cells and a minimum CFSE-low frequency of 0.002% (template counts) or 0.001% (read counts) were required for clones to be classified as alloreactive. Clones were considered mappable if detected in sequenced pre-transplant spleen, lymph node, or MLR CFSE-low populations of the donor or recipient. Cumulative frequency of alloreactive clones was calculated as a percentage of all sequences weighted by copy number. This immuneACCESS table, as held by TCRdb, lists in-frame sequences with V and J called but not all clones. Of the missing ones, under half trace to an unresolved V gene in checked studies; the others have no known cause. That table gives V, J and clone size, and the DNA gave D and trimming. This sample comprises tens of thousands of clones, 80% to 85% of them detected only once. The biggest ten clones account for approximately 18% of the sample.

In the paper's terms, the time point label means: cells obtained before transplantation from donor or recipient. CD3+CD4+ and CD3+CD8+ populations were FACS-sorted from unstimulated pre-transplant donor and recipient cells taken from spleen or lymph nodes. The sample holds one count of this clone. This clone's antigen is unknown. No base quality information exists; no much larger clone differs at one position. The receptor's source is a human donor who received an intestinal transplant. The starting material was unstimulated CD8+ T cells sorted from spleen or lymph node cells, obtained before intestinal transplant.

Read as DNA, the sequence is TGCGCCAGTGGAGATCGGGGTAGGTTACCTGAAGCTTTCTTT. Its protein product is CASGDRGRLPEAFF. The rearrangement combines TRBV4-1 with TRBJ1-1; no D gene is confidently identified. Including cysteine and phenylalanine, the CDR3 has 14 amino acids. Of the read, only the CDR3 DNA is kept; its 42 bases are in frame from base 1. As encoded in the germline V gene, CDR1 is MGHRA while CDR2 is YSYEKL. The trim is 9 bases for V and 6 bases for J, with a gap of 20 bases between the germline ends.